Listed here are 20 T cell receptor beta chains from one sample, sequenced in a study of early T cells in non-severe SARS-CoV-2 infection. TCRdb called the 5' RACE reads again in MiXCR, with one record for every CDR3 protein. This table holds about 110,000 distinct CDR3 sequences, 9% to 13% found once. What was sequenced was whole blood. The source is an adult who was a healthcare worker with PCR-confirmed SARS-CoV-2 infection or an uninfected control (not recorded which).

Ten or more counts support this clonotype. The gene calls are TRBV24-1 and TRBJ2-7; D is perhaps TRBD2 (6 bases). The germline gives CDR1 KGHDR, CDR2 SFDVKD. V lost 9 bases and J 0 bases, leaving 11 bases between the germline ends. This CDR3 spans 13 amino acids. Written as DNA, the CDR3 is TGTGCCACCGCCGCGGGACGCTCCTACGAGCAGTACTTC. Encoded protein: CATAAGRSYEQYF.

This clonotype was found a few times. The chain combines TRBV7-9 with TRBJ2-1; 13 nucleotides agree with TRBD2. In germline, CDR1 is SEHNR, CDR2 FQNEAQ (reference sequence). The CDR3 contains 14 residues. The ends lost 5 bases at V and 8 bases at J; junction bases unmatched: 3. In DNA, the CDR3 is TGTGCCAGCAGCCTAGGACTAGCGGGAGATGAGCAGTTCTTC. Encoded protein: CASSLGLAGDEQFF. The full variable domain, completed using reference TRBV7-9 and TRBJ2-1, is DTGVSQNPRHKITKRGQNVTFRCDPISEHNRLYWYRQTLGQGPEFLTYFQNEAQLEKSRLLSDRFSAERPKGSFSTLEIQRTEQGDSAMYLCASSLGLAGDEQFFGPGTRLTVL.

At least ten counts were recorded for this clonotype. V is TRBV21-1 and J is TRBJ2-5; TRBD1, the table's D call, lacks a check against the DNA. TRBV21-1 is a listed pseudogene. The CDR3 contains 18 residues. The DNA of the CDR3 is TGTGCCAGCAGCAAAGAGGTCCCTCAGCTAGCGCCCAAAGAGACCCAGTACTTC. This translates into CASSKEVPQLAPKETQYF.

This clonotype was detected only a few times. The chain has TRBV5-6 and TRBJ1-2, with TRBD1 matching 7 bases. This CDR3 is built from 15 residues. CDR1 and CDR2 from the germline V gene are SGHDT and YYEEEE. With 0 bases clipped from V and 5 bases from J, the junction kept 7 bases outside the gene matches. The CDR3 here is CASSLVLAGGYGYTF. CDR3 sequence (DNA): TGTGCCAGCAGCTTGGTGCTGGCAGGGGGATATGGCTACACCTTC.

This clonotype was observed many times. The J gene is TRBJ1-1, the V gene TRBV7-9; D not resolved. The V end lost 5 bases, the J end lost 2 bases, and 15 bases lay between the germline ends. Looked up from germline, CDR1 is SEHNR and CDR2 is FQNEAQ (reference sequence). There are 15 residues in the CDR3. DNA of the CDR3: TGTGCCAGCAGCCACCCCCGCGCGACTAACACTGAAGCTTTCTTT. Translation: CASSHPRATNTEAFF.

This clonotype has a handful of counts. The genes are TRBV4-1 and TRBJ1-6; D not resolved. The CDR3 is made up of 15 amino acids. V lost 3 bases, J lost 4 bases, and 10 bases lay in between. The germline V gene has CDR1 MGHRA and CDR2 YSYEKL. The CDR3 reads CASSQADRYNSPLHF. The CDR3 DNA reads TGCGCCAGCAGCCAGGCGGATCGGTATAATTCACCCCTCCACTTT.

This clonotype was found many times. This chain links TRBV18 with TRBJ1-2, with 8 bases that match TRBD1. J was trimmed by 4 bases and V by 0 bases; bases with no gene match: 10. The CDR3 runs 17 residues. CDR1 and CDR2 (germline): KGHSH, LQKENI. The CDR3 coding sequence is TGTGCCAGCTCACCACCCGCAGGACAGGGTTTCGGCTATGGCTACACCTTC. Translated: CASSPPAGQGFGYGYTF.

The chain combines TRBV27 with TRBJ2-1; D is uncertain. CDR3 length equals 15 residues. Per germline, CDR1 MNHEY and CDR2 SMNVEV (reference sequence). V dropped 5 bases and J dropped 1 base, with 12 bases sitting between them. The DNA for the CDR3 is TGTGCCAGCAGTACCTACTTAGGGTCCTACAATGAGCAGTTCTTC. Protein sequence: CASSTYLGSYNEQFF.

This clonotype was seen a few times. This chain connects TRBV19 to TRBJ2-2, with TRBD1 identical over 7 bases. CDR1 is LNHDA, CDR2 SQIVND, per germline (reference sequence). This CDR3 has 13 residues. The chain's CDR3 is CARTGLNTGELFF. Written as DNA, the CDR3 is TGTGCTCGGACAGGATTGAACACCGGGGAGCTGTTTTTT.

V usage is TRBV7-9 and J usage is TRBJ1-1; weak D call: TRBD1 (6 bases). This CDR3 has 13 residues. Trimming left V 5 bases short and J 7 bases short, with 14 bases between. The germline V gene encodes CDR1 SEHNR and CDR2 FQNEAQ (reference sequence). CDR3 amino acids: CASSLRGTGEAFF. The CDR3 DNA reads TGTGCCAGCAGCCTAAGGGGGACGGGTGAAGCTTTCTTT.

A word on this clonotype: A much larger clone is a single base away; this may be a read error. The rearrangement joins TRBV2 to TRBJ2-1, with D uncertain. Trimming removed 10 bases from V and 9 bases from J, with 13 bases in between. This CDR3 has 11 residues. Germline V gene lookup returns CDR1 SNHLY and CDR2 FYNNEI. Here the CDR3 reads CANSEQREQFF. CDR3 DNA: TGTGCCAACAGCGAACAGCGTGAGCAGTTCTTC.

This clonotype has a handful of counts. V is TRBV6-1 and J is TRBJ2-5; the D gene is possibly TRBD1 (6 bases). CDR3 length equals 16 residues. Per germline, CDR1 MNHNS and CDR2 SASEGT. V was pared by 4 bases and J by 4 bases, with 19 bases between. The CDR3 spells CASSVAGAGVPETQYF. In DNA, the CDR3 is TGTGCCAGCAGTGTCGCGGGCGCAGGGGTCCCAGAGACCCAGTACTTC.

This clonotype was counted at least ten times. V usage is TRBV20-1 and J usage is TRBJ1-2; D gene ambiguous. V was shortened by 6 bases and J by 2 bases, with 13 bases between the two germline ends. The CDR3 loop spans 13 amino acids. The germline gives CDR1 DFQATT, CDR2 SNEGSKA (reference sequence). The CDR3 DNA reads TGCAGTGCAGCCAGAGAGGCCAACTATGGCTACACCTTC. It translates to CSAAREANYGYTF.

This clonotype came up many times. The V and J genes are TRBV12-3 or TRBV12-4 and TRBJ2-1; TRBD2 agrees at 9 bases. Trimming at V came to 3 bases and at J to 7 bases, leaving 10 bases not matched to a gene. The CDR3 is made up of 16 amino acids. The CDR3: CASSFPPGLAPNEQFF. For the CDR3, the DNA is TGTGCCAGCAGTTTCCCCCCGGGACTAGCTCCGAATGAGCAGTTCTTC.

The chain uses TRBV12-3 or TRBV12-4 and TRBJ1-2, with a tentative D call TRBD1 (6 bases). The ends were cut back, 3 bases at V and 8 bases at J, with 13 bases in the middle. The CDR3 contains 13 residues. As DNA, the CDR3 is TGTGCCAGCAGTTTGGTTCAGGGGTCGGGCTACACCTTC. Protein: CASSLVQGSGYTF.

This clonotype has ten or more counts. The rearrangement joins TRBV7-3 to TRBJ1-1; 7 nucleotides agree with TRBD1. The germline V gene encodes CDR1 SGHTA and CDR2 FQGTGA. With V trimmed by 5 bases and J by 6 bases, 6 bases remained unmatched. The CDR3 is 13 residues long. CDR3 region: CASSEWTGAEAFF. CDR3 nucleotide sequence: TGTGCCAGCAGCGAGTGGACAGGCGCTGAAGCTTTCTTT.

This clonotype was observed at least ten times. The V gene is TRBV7-9, the J gene TRBJ2-7; 11 nucleotides align to TRBD2. CDR1 SEHNR and CDR2 FQNEAQ come from the germline V gene (reference sequence). J lost 2 bases, V lost 5 bases, and 5 bases had no gene match. CDR3 length: 15 residues. The CDR3 loop is CASSPSSGGTYEQYF. DNA for the CDR3: TGTGCCAGCAGCCCATCTAGCGGGGGGACCTACGAGCAGTACTTC.

At least ten counts were recorded for this clonotype. The V and J genes are TRBV2 and TRBJ1-6; possible D gene TRBD1, 6 bases. CDR1 and CDR2 from the germline V gene are SNHLY and FYNNEI. This CDR3 is built from 14 residues. V was pared by 8 bases and J by 11 bases, with 19 bases between. The CDR3 loop reads CASRKQGANAPLHF. The CDR3, as DNA: TGTGCCAGCCGGAAACAGGGAGCTAACGCACCCCTCCACTTT. The full variable domain, completed using reference TRBV2 and TRBJ1-6, is EPEVTQTPSHQVTQMGQEVILRCVPISNHLYFYWYRQILGQKVEFLVSFYNNEISEKSEIFDDQFSVERPDGSNFTLKIRSTKLEDSAMYFCASRKQGANAPLHFGNGTRLTVT.

This clonotype was seen ten or more times. The CDR3: CSAKPLDRGFYEQYF. The CDR3 coding sequence is TGCAGTGCGAAGCCTCTTGACAGGGGTTTCTACGAGCAGTACTTC. The chain has TRBV20-1 and TRBJ2-7, with 8 bases fitting TRBD1. Trimming at V came to 6 bases and at J to 3 bases, leaving 13 bases not matched to a gene. Germline V gene data show CDR1 as DFQATT and CDR2 as SNEGSKA (reference sequence). The CDR3 runs to 15 residues.

This sequence joins TRBV29-1 and TRBJ2-1, with D possibly matching TRBD1 (6 bases). Germline-derived CDR1 and CDR2 are SQVTM and ANQGSEA. This CDR3 has 12 residues. The V gene lost 6 bases and the J gene lost 13 bases, with 19 bases spanning the gap. CDR3: CSVDDFSGDQFF. CDR3 in DNA: TGCAGCGTGGACGATTTTTCAGGGGACCAGTTCTTC.